This T cell receptor (beta chain) was sequenced in a study of blood T cell repertoires in COVID-19. Study background: Acute and convalescent COVID-19 samples came from the United States, Italy and Spain. The cDNA or gDNA used as material had been derived from T cells, B-cell-depleted T cells, or PBMCs.

Authors' methods: Estimated nucleated cell counts came from reference gene primer amplification. Sequencing was performed with immunoSEQ multiplex PCR; in TCRdb, only in-frame clones are kept and a portion is missing. The V and J calls and clone size come from that table; D and trimming were worked out from the DNA. This table holds fewer than 110,000 clones, about 90% found once. Germline CDR1 reads SQVTM; CDR2 reads ANQGSEA. This CDR3 has 13 amino acids. V trimming: 6 bases; J trimming: 3 bases; junction bases outside the gene matches: 5. The source of this sequence is a man aged 45-60 years with acute or convalescent COVID-19. Sequencing was carried out using peripheral blood. The chain couples TRBV29-1 to TRBJ1-2; 9 bases match TRBD1. The CDR3 bases are TGCAGCGTCTGGACAGGGGAGGACTATGGCTACACCTTC. Translating gives CSVWTGEDYGYTF.